These 26 T cell receptor beta chains were sequenced from one sample in a study of cytomegalovirus exposure and HLA in healthy donors. It was with 60 Vbeta and 13 Jbeta primers that the PCR ran. Here immunoSEQ multiplex PCR was the method, and the copy in TCRdb shows in-frame clones only, minus some. The sample has fewer than 200,000 clones; around 68% are singletons. What was sequenced was PBMCs. The receptors were gathered from a girl aged 10-17 years in good health and CMV-seronegative.

The chain has TRBV29-1 and TRBJ1-1; no clear D gene. This CDR3 spans 11 amino acids. Between the trimmed V and J ends, which lost 4 bases and 0 bases, there was a span of 3 bases. CDR1 and CDR2 from the germline V gene are SQVTM and ANQGSEA. The CDR3 nucleotides are TGCAGCGTTGTAATGAACACTGAAGCTTTCTTT. Residues: CSVVMNTEAFF.

The rearrangement links TRBV5-6 to TRBJ2-1; 7 nucleotides align to TRBD1. This CDR3 is built from 18 residues. With V trimmed by 5 bases and J by 5 bases, 19 bases remained unmatched. The germline V gene encodes CDR1 SGHDT and CDR2 YYEEEE. The DNA of the CDR3 is TGTGCCAGCAGGGCCCGGGTCCCGACAGGGAGAGAACACAATGAGCAGTTCTTC. Its protein product is CASRARVPTGREHNEQFF.

This rearrangement joins TRBV5-6 to TRBJ1-2, with TRBD1 as a possible D gene (6 bases). Germline lookup yields CDR1 SGHDT and CDR2 YYEEEE. CDR3 size: 14 residues. The germline V and J ends were trimmed by 6 bases and 4 bases, with 16 bases remaining between them. In nucleotides, the CDR3 is TGTGCCAGCACTGGGCAAGGGGGGGGCTATGGCTACACCTTC. Its protein product is CASTGQGGGYGYTF.

V usage is TRBV6-1 and J usage is TRBJ1-1; D might be TRBD1 (6 bases). Germline CDR1 reads MNHNS; CDR2 reads SASEGT. CDR3 length: 14 amino acids. Trimming removed 1 base from V and 2 bases from J, with 8 bases in between. CDR3 sequence (DNA): TGTGCCAGCAGTGAAGGGACAGCAAACACTGAAGCTTTCTTT. Translated: CASSEGTANTEAFF.

The chain has TRBV6-5 and TRBJ1-6, with D possibly matching TRBD1 (5 bases). The V and J ends lost 0 bases and 7 bases respectively, with 7 bases between them. Per germline, CDR1 MNHEY and CDR2 SVGAGI. This CDR3 has 14 residues. CDR3 protein: CASSYSGGNSPLHF. The CDR3 DNA reads as TGTGCCAGCAGTTACTCGGGGGGGAATTCACCCCTCCACTTT.

The rearrangement joins TRBV5-4 to TRBJ2-1, with D possibly TRBD2 on 6 matching bases. This CDR3 is built from 16 residues. V was pared by 4 bases and J by 1 base, with 15 bases between. The germline V gene has CDR1 SGHNT and CDR2 YYREEE (reference sequence). The CDR3 DNA reads TGTGCCAGCAGCCGTCCGCGGGGTGAGTCCTACAATGAGCAGTTCTTC. Its protein is CASSRPRGESYNEQFF.

Only a few counts were recorded for this clone. The chain employs TRBV2 and TRBJ2-5, with D perhaps matching TRBD2 (6 bases). Gene TRBJ2-7 matches the end of the DNA better, so the J call may be wrong. Germline lookup yields CDR1 SNHLY and CDR2 FYNNEI. CDR3 length: 16 amino acids. CDR3 loop: CASKAEAGQTSYEQYF. The CDR3 bases are TGTGCCAGCAAGGCTGAGGCGGGGCAAACCTCCTACGAGCAGTACTTC.

CDR3: CASSQEGQGINEKLFF. For the CDR3, the DNA is TGTGCCAGCAGCCAAGAGGGTCAGGGAATTAATGAAAAACTGTTTTTT. The gene calls are TRBV4-2 and TRBJ1-4, with D possibly being TRBD1 (5 bases). V lost 0 bases and J lost 4, with 12 bases in between. Germline values: CDR1 LGHNA, CDR2 YNFKEQ. The CDR3 spans 16 residues.

The chain couples TRBV7-8 to TRBJ1-2; D remains ambiguous. The CDR3 consists of 14 residues. V lost 0 bases to trimming and J lost 6 bases, with 11 bases between them. The germline gives CDR1 SGHVS, CDR2 FQNEAQ. CDR3 sequence: CASSLALTGDGYTF. As DNA, the CDR3 is TGTGCCAGCAGCTTAGCGCTTACTGGAGATGGCTACACCTTC. The full variable domain, with the rest looked up from reference TRBV7-8 and TRBJ1-2, is GAGVSQSPRYKVAKRGQDVALRCDPISGHVSLFWYQQALGQGPEFLTYFQNEAQLDKSGLPSDRFFAERPEGSVSTLKIQRTQQEDSAVYLCASSLALTGDGYTFGSGTRLTVV.

This chain uses TRBV29-1 with TRBJ2-7; D remains unclear. V was cut by 6 bases and J by 2 bases, with 14 bases left in between. The CDR3 covers 13 residues. Germline CDR1 and CDR2: SQVTM and ANQGSEA. CDR3 sequence reads: CSVVGRVTYEQYF. The DNA of the CDR3 is TGCAGCGTGGTGGGTCGGGTTACCTACGAGCAGTACTTC.

The chain has TRBV5-1 and TRBJ2-7; 11 positions match TRBD1. Germline CDR1 SGHRS, CDR2 YFSETQ. The CDR3 spans 15 residues. V was clipped by 3 bases and J by 0 bases; unmatched bases: 2. CDR3 in DNA: TGCGCCAGCAGCTGGGACAGGGGGTACTCCTACGAGCAGTACTTC. Protein: CASSWDRGYSYEQYF.

CDR3 residues: CASSLRATGVTETQYF. As DNA, the CDR3 is TGCGCCAGCAGCTTGAGGGCAACAGGGGTTACGGAGACCCAGTACTTC. This sequence joins TRBV5-1 and TRBJ2-5; 7 bases align to TRBD1. J gave up 5 bases and V 1 base, and 11 bases lay outside the gene matches. The CDR3 totals 16 residues. The germline V gene encodes CDR1 SGHRS and CDR2 YFSETQ.

This clone was observed a handful of times. J is TRBJ2-7 and V is TRBV25-1; 11 nucleotides line up with TRBD1. V trimming: 4 bases; J trimming: 8 bases; junction bases outside the gene matches: 7. CDR1 is MGHDK and CDR2 is SYGVNS in the germline V gene. The CDR3 is made up of 14 amino acids. The CDR3 spells CASSASGQGDQQYF. For the CDR3, the DNA is TGTGCCAGCAGTGCCTCGGGACAGGGGGACCAGCAGTACTTC.

V is TRBV4-1 and J is TRBJ1-5; D unclear. From germline, CDR1 is MGHRA and CDR2 YSYEKL. The ends were cut back, 1 base at V and 6 bases at J, with 16 bases in the middle. The CDR3 is 16 amino acids. The CDR3 region is CASSQVSSGVSQPQHF. CDR3 nucleotide sequence: TGCGCCAGCAGCCAAGTTTCTTCGGGTGTTAGTCAGCCCCAGCATTTT.

The rearrangement joins TRBV6-1 to TRBJ1-1, with D perhaps TRBD1 (5 bases). Germline V lookup: CDR1 MNHNS, CDR2 SASEGT. Trimming took 3 bases from V and 4 from J, leaving 21 bases between them. The CDR3 totals 17 residues. The CDR3 DNA is TGTGCCAGCAGTGAGTTAACACGGGCAGGGATAGCCACTGAAGCTTTCTTT. Translation gives CASSELTRAGIATEAFF.

The rearrangement joins TRBV18 to TRBJ2-7; D not certain. V dropped 3 bases and J dropped 4 bases, with 10 bases sitting between them. Germline V gene sequence: CDR1 KGHSH, CDR2 LQKENI. This CDR3 has 13 residues. The CDR3 protein is CASSPAQQYEQYF. The CDR3 DNA is TGTGCCAGCTCACCGGCTCAACAGTACGAGCAGTACTTC.

V is TRBV11-3 and J is TRBJ2-3, with D perhaps TRBD1 (5 bases). This CDR3 contains 15 residues. CDR1 is SGHNT, CDR2 YENEEA, per germline. Trimming stripped 4 bases from V and 2 bases from J, with 13 bases between. The CDR3 region has the DNA TGTGCCAGCAGCTCCCTGGGCAGGGACACAGATACGCAGTATTTT. Protein: CASSSLGRDTDTQYF.

The chain has TRBV27 and TRBJ1-1, with TRBD1 matching over 8 bases. The CDR3 length is 15 residues. V gave up 6 bases and J gave up 3 bases; unmatched junction bases: 9. The germline CDR1 and CDR2 sequences are MNHEY and SMNVEV (reference sequence). The CDR3 coding sequence is TGTGCCAGCAGCCTTACCAGGACAGGGTACACTGAAGCTTTCTTT. As protein: CASSLTRTGYTEAFF.

This sequence joins TRBV6-6 and TRBJ2-2, with 8 positions matching TRBD1. J lost 4 bases, V lost 6 bases, and 4 bases had no gene match. Germline V gene sequence: CDR1 MNHNY, CDR2 SVGAGI (reference sequence). The length of the CDR3 is 14 residues. The CDR3 coding sequence is TGTGCCAGCAGGCAGGGGGCGGGCACCGGGGAGCTGTTTTTT. This codes for CASRQGAGTGELFF.

Only a few counts were recorded for this clone. The genes are TRBV10-1 and TRBJ1-1, with D maybe TRBD1 (5 bases). Trimming left V 3 bases short and J 10 bases short, with 12 bases between. Germline V gene sequence: CDR1 WNHNN, CDR2 SYGVQD (reference sequence). The CDR3 has 12 residues. CDR3 sequence: CASSDGAWGAFF. The CDR3 coding sequence is TGCGCCAGCAGTGATGGGGCCTGGGGAGCTTTCTTT.

The genes are TRBV7-8 and TRBJ1-6, with 11 bases lining up with TRBD1. The length of the CDR3 is 16 residues. V lost 5 bases, J lost 5 bases, and 5 bases stayed unmatched. Germline V gene lookup returns CDR1 SGHVS and CDR2 FQNEAQ. The CDR3 DNA is TGTGCCAGCAGCCACCGGGACAGGGGGGATAATTCACCCCTCCACTTT. Amino acid sequence: CASSHRDRGDNSPLHF.

The chain employs TRBV5-1 and TRBJ2-3; a weak D match, TRBD1 (6 bases). This CDR3 has 14 residues. Germline V gene sequence: CDR1 SGHRS, CDR2 YFSETQ. Trimming cost V 4 bases and J 1 base, with 10 bases left between them. CDR3 in amino acids: CASSEGVGTDTQYF. For the CDR3, the DNA is TGCGCCAGCAGCGAGGGGGTAGGCACAGATACGCAGTATTTT.

The V call is TRBV2, the J call TRBJ1-2, with unresolved D. Germline CDR1 is SNHLY and CDR2 is FYNNEI. This CDR3 has 11 amino acids. The V gene lost 7 bases and the J gene lost 5 bases, with 8 bases spanning the gap. The CDR3, as DNA: TGTGCCAGCACCGGGGATTATGGCTACACCTTC. The encoded protein is CASTGDYGYTF.

This chain joins TRBV9 and TRBJ2-1; TRBD2 matches 8 bases. V dropped 0 bases and J dropped 8; count of bases not matched to a gene: 13. The CDR3 runs 17 residues. CDR1 and CDR2 from the germline V gene are SGDLS and YYNGEE. CDR3 in amino acids: CASSVDEPAGVLDEQFF. DNA of the CDR3: TGTGCCAGCAGCGTAGATGAGCCAGCGGGGGTCTTGGATGAGCAGTTCTTC. The full variable domain, its missing parts supplied by reference TRBV9 and TRBJ2-1, is DSGVTQTPKHLITATGQRVTLRCSPRSGDLSVYWYQQSLDQGLQFLIQYYNGEERAKGNILERFSAQQFPDLHSELNLSSLELGDSALYFCASSVDEPAGVLDEQFFGPGTRLTVL.

This chain joins TRBV5-1 and TRBJ1-6, with a possible D match to TRBD1 (6 bases). The ends were cut back, 4 bases at V and 5 bases at J, with 13 bases in the middle. The CDR3 is 15 amino acids. Germline loops: CDR1 SGHRS, CDR2 YFSETQ. The CDR3 coding sequence is TGCGCCAGCAGCGGACAGACAGTGCATAATTCACCCCTCCACTTT. It is translated as CASSGQTVHNSPLHF. Using reference TRBV5-1 and TRBJ1-6 for the parts outside the CDR3, the full variable domain is KAGVTQTPRYLIKTRGQQVTLSCSPISGHRSVSWYQQTPGQGLQFLFEYFSETQRNKGNFPGRFSGRQFSNSRSEMNVSTLELGDSALYLCASSGQTVHNSPLHFGNGTRLTVT.

The rearrangement uses TRBV5-6 and TRBJ2-5; 13 bases line up with TRBD2. The DNA end is more similar to TRBJ2-7, so the J call may be wrong. Looked up from germline, CDR1 is SGHDT and CDR2 is YYEEEE. CDR3 size: 16 residues. CDR3 amino acids: CASSLAPGLAGYEQYF. The CDR3 nucleotides are TGTGCCAGCAGCTTGGCCCCGGGACTAGCGGGGTACGAGCAGTACTTC.